This T cell receptor (beta chain) was found in a study of T-cell memory formation after mild COVID-19. Study-wide results and caveats: Contracting clones from day 15 to 85 showed balanced CD4/CD8; later expanders favored CD4+.

CDR3 size: 15 residues. Germline lookup yields CDR1 MDHEN and CDR2 SYDVKM. The J segment lost 3 bases and the V segment lost 6 bases, leaving 7 bases of the junction unmatched. The TCR alpha and TCR beta cDNA libraries, bearing sample barcodes and UMIs, were generated by 5'RACE using constant-segment primers. TCRdb analysed the 5' RACE reads with MiXCR anew, one entry per CDR3 protein. The table lists 300,000 to 400,000 distinct CDR3 sequences, less than 20% of them singletons. On this clonotype itself: Its cognate antigen is unknown.

V and J are TRBV28 and TRBJ2-7; the match to TRBD1 covers 11 bases. Specimen: PBMCs or a T cell subset sorted from them (not recorded which). The clonotype comes from a man between 18 and 29 years old who had mild COVID-19 (a few samples of this study predate the infection). Cell type and time point are not known. CDR3 sequence (DNA): TGTGCCAGCAGCCCGGGACAGGGGGATCTCTACGAGCAGTACTTC. This encodes CASSPGQGDLYEQYF.